This T cell receptor beta chain was recorded in a study of blood T cell repertoires in COVID-19. Across the whole study: Italy, Spain and the United States were the sources of the convalescent and acute COVID-19 samples. Sources were T cells, B-cell-depleted T cells, or PBMCs; the material itself was cDNA or gDNA.

Original analysis: Estimates of nucleated cell counts were drawn from the amplification of reference gene primers. Some clones are missing from TCRdb's copy, which holds only in-frame ones; the method was immunoSEQ multiplex PCR. V and J calls and clone size are copied from that table; D and trimming were computed from the DNA. The sample lists approximately 190,000 clones; about nine tenths were seen once. The CDR3 loop spans 14 amino acids. With 4 bases clipped from V and 5 bases from J, the junction kept 6 bases outside the gene matches. The germline CDR1 and CDR2 sequences are SGHRS and YFSETQ. The V and J genes are TRBV5-1 and TRBJ1-1, with TRBD1 matching over 9 bases. The material sequenced was peripheral blood. The clonotype originates from a man aged 45 to 65 with acute or convalescent COVID-19. The CDR3 protein is CASSGTGGRTEAFF. DNA of the CDR3: TGCGCCAGCAGCGGTACAGGGGGCAGGACTGAAGCTTTCTTT.